These 20 T cell receptor beta chains were sequenced from one sample in a study of spatial heterogeneity in lung cancer (dated by TCRdb to the late 2010s). The label giving this sample's time point can be read as: sample taken at primary tumor resection. The library was produced with 5' RACE. The sequencing machine was a NextSeq 500. The public reads were quality trimmed at Q25 with fastp and then assembled into clones with MiXCR by TCRdb, keeping productive beta chains. Each CDR3 protein appears once, grouped with its most common genes and DNA. This sample holds some 39,000 distinct CDR3 sequences; almost 7% were observed only once. The ten largest make up roughly two fifths of the sample. This specimen was PBMCs, taken at surgery. The receptors come from a female donor with early-stage non-small cell lung cancer.

This clonotype has only a few counts. This chain links TRBV5-4 with TRBJ2-6; D perhaps matches TRBD1 (6 bases). Trimming shortened V by 4 bases and J by 2 bases, and 16 bases separated the two germline ends. Germline values: CDR1 SGHNT, CDR2 YYREEE (reference sequence). CDR3 length: 17 amino acids. The CDR3: CASSEPRGPPGANVLTF. The CDR3 nucleotides are TGTGCCAGCAGCGAACCCAGGGGCCCCCCTGGGGCCAACGTCCTGACTTTC.

This clonotype was found many times. The rearrangement uses TRBV6-5 and TRBJ2-7; either TRBD1 or TRBD2 may supply D (5 bases each). V lost 7 bases and J 6 bases, leaving 19 bases between the germline ends. The CDR3 totals 14 residues. Germline CDR1 MNHEY, CDR2 SVGAGI. The chain's CDR3 is CASTNSGRGFEQYF. The CDR3 region has the DNA TGTGCCAGCACCAATTCGGGACGGGGCTTCGAGCAGTACTTC.

Many counts were recorded for this clonotype. V gene TRBV9 combines with J gene TRBJ2-1; no clear D gene. The CDR3 sequence is 14 residues long. Germline CDR1 is SGDLS and CDR2 is YYNGEE. Trimming left V 2 bases short and J 2 bases short, with 8 bases between. The CDR3 is CASSVGNTYNEQFF. CDR3 in DNA: TGTGCCAGCAGCGTTGGGAACACCTACAATGAGCAGTTCTTC.

This clonotype was counted at least ten times. The chain employs TRBV29-1 and TRBJ1-1; TRBD1 agrees at 7 bases. Looked up from germline, CDR1 is SQVTM and CDR2 is ANQGSEA. With V trimmed by 3 bases and J by 7 bases, 8 bases remained unmatched. This CDR3 comprises 13 residues. The CDR3 DNA reads TGCAGCGTTGACTTGACAGGGTCGGGTGAAGCTTTCTTT. As protein: CSVDLTGSGEAFF.

This clonotype occurred many times. V usage is TRBV28 and J usage is TRBJ2-6, with D perhaps TRBD1 or TRBD2 (6 bases each). Germline V lookup: CDR1 MDHEN, CDR2 SYDVKM. V shed 10 bases and J shed 0 bases, with 16 bases lying between them. CDR3 size: 16 residues. The CDR3 protein is CATGGGLGSGANVLTF. As DNA, the CDR3 is TGTGCCACCGGAGGGGGTCTGGGCTCTGGGGCCAACGTCCTGACTTTC.

This clonotype was seen ten or more times. The gene calls are TRBV7-2 and TRBJ2-5, with 10 bases fitting TRBD2. The CDR3 covers 15 residues. Germline CDR1 and CDR2: SGHTA and FQGNSA. V gave up 3 bases and J gave up 4 bases; unmatched junction bases: 5. DNA of the CDR3: TGTGCCAGCAGCTTTCAGCGGGGGGGCGGAGAGACCCAGTACTTC. This encodes CASSFQRGGGETQYF. The full variable domain, its missing parts supplied by reference TRBV7-2 and TRBJ2-5, is GAGVSQSPSNKVTEKGKDVELRCDPISGHTALYWYRQSLGQGLEFLIYFQGNSAPDKSGLPSDRFSAERTGGSVSTLTIQRTQQEDSAVYLCASSFQRGGGETQYFGPGTRLLVL.

Ten or more counts support this clonotype. The chain combines TRBV11-2 with TRBJ2-4, with 7 bases identical to TRBD1. CDR3 length equals 15 residues. Trimming removed 1 base from V and 9 bases from J; junction bases left unmatched: 9. Germline CDR1 reads SGHAT; CDR2 reads FQNNGV. As DNA, the CDR3 is TGTGCCAGCAGCTTAGGACAGGGCCCCAACGTCATTCAGTACTTC. As protein: CASSLGQGPNVIQYF. The whole variable domain, remainder taken from reference TRBV11-2 and TRBJ2-4, is EAGVAQSPRYKIIEKRQSVAFWCNPISGHATLYWYQQILGQGPKLLIQFQNNGVVDDSQLPKDRFSAERLKGVDSTLKIQPAKLEDSAVYLCASSLGQGPNVIQYFGAGTRLSVL.

The table lists this clonotype with many counts. The chain carries TRBV4-1 and TRBJ1-6; TRBD1 aligns across 8 bases. CDR3 length equals 14 residues. CDR1 MGHRA and CDR2 YSYEKL come from the germline V gene. J was trimmed by 6 bases and V by 4 bases; bases with no gene match: 2. The CDR3 loop is CASSPDRGNSPLHF. The DNA for the CDR3 is TGCGCCAGCAGCCCCGACAGGGGTAATTCACCCCTCCACTTT.

Many counts were recorded for this clonotype. The J gene is TRBJ1-1, the V gene TRBV2; perhaps TRBD1 as D (6 bases). The CDR3 totals 14 residues. V shed 3 bases and J shed 2 bases, with 10 bases lying between them. CDR1 is SNHLY, CDR2 FYNNEI, per germline. The CDR3 nucleotides are TGTGCCAGCAGTGATAGGACAGCAAACACTGAAGCTTTCTTT. It encodes CASSDRTANTEAFF.

This clonotype was seen many times. The V gene is TRBV28, the J gene TRBJ1-4; no firm D call. Germline V gives CDR1 MDHEN, CDR2 SYDVKM. The CDR3 consists of 16 residues. The V end lost 6 bases, the J end lost 3 bases, and 17 bases lay between the germline ends. The CDR3 DNA follows: TGTGCCAGCAGCTCTCGTAGTGGGTTTGCTAATGAAAAACTGTTTTTT. Translation gives CASSSRSGFANEKLFF.

DNA for the CDR3: TGCGCCAGCATGCCAGCGACTAGCAGCGGCTACGAGCAGTACTTC. Translating it yields CASMPATSSGYEQYF. The rearrangement joins TRBV4-1 to TRBJ2-7, with 7 bases matching TRBD2. CDR3 size: 15 residues. Trimming at V came to 7 bases and at J to 3 bases, leaving 12 bases not matched to a gene. Germline CDR1 and CDR2: MGHRA and YSYEKL.

The chain couples TRBV18 to TRBJ1-6; 7 bases line up with TRBD1. J gave up 10 bases and V 5 bases, and 5 bases lay outside the gene matches. Germline loops: CDR1 KGHSH, CDR2 LQKENI. The CDR3 has 13 amino acids. The CDR3 DNA reads as TGTGCCAGCTCAGTCCAAGGGGGCTCACCCCTCCACTTT. Its protein is CASSVQGGSPLHF. Complete variable domain (other parts from reference TRBV18 and TRBJ1-6): NAGVMQNPRHLVRRRGQEARLRCSPMKGHSHVYWYRQLPEEGLKFMVYLQKENIIDESGMPKERFSAEFPKEGPSILRIQQVVRGDSAAYFCASSVQGGSPLHFGNGTRLTVT.

CDR3 nucleotides: TGCGCCAGCAGCCACATTAGCGGGTACTCCTACGAGCAGTACTTC. It is translated as CASSHISGYSYEQYF. The chain carries TRBV5-1 and TRBJ2-7, with 7 bases identical to TRBD2. V shed 4 bases and J 0 bases; nucleotides not matched to a gene: 7. Looked up from germline, CDR1 is SGHRS and CDR2 is YFSETQ. CDR3 length: 15 residues.

The rearrangement uses TRBV7-2 and TRBJ2-6; 7 bases align to TRBD1. This CDR3 region has 17 residues. The ends lost 5 bases at V and 1 base at J; junction bases unmatched: 8. CDR1 is SGHTA and CDR2 is FQGNSA in the germline V gene. This chain's CDR3 is CASSHGDSRSGANVLTF. CDR3 DNA: TGTGCCAGCAGCCATGGGGACAGTAGGTCTGGGGCCAACGTCCTGACTTTC.

The table lists this clonotype with a few counts. The genes are TRBV6-5 and TRBJ1-1; D is undetermined. V was pared by 7 bases and J by 7 bases, with 13 bases between. This CDR3 comprises 12 residues. The germline gives CDR1 MNHEY, CDR2 SVGAGI. DNA of the CDR3: TGTGCCAGCATGGGCGACCGGGTTGAAGCTTTCTTT. Protein product: CASMGDRVEAFF.

This clonotype appeared many times. The gene calls are TRBV20-1 and TRBJ2-7, with 7 bases that match TRBD1. Germline V lookup: CDR1 DFQATT, CDR2 SNEGSKA (reference sequence). V lost 4 bases, J lost 2 bases, and 5 bases stayed unmatched. The CDR3 covers 13 residues. The CDR3 DNA follows: TGCAGTGCTATCGGGACAGCCCCCTACGAGCAGTACTTC. This sequence encodes CSAIGTAPYEQYF.

V is TRBV7-2 and J is TRBJ1-6; D uncertain. Germline V gives CDR1 SGHTA, CDR2 FQGNSA. This CDR3 has 14 residues. V was clipped by 5 bases and J by 8 bases, with 13 bases between them. The chain's CDR3 is CASSQKGGDSPLHF. The CDR3 coding sequence is TGTGCCAGCAGCCAAAAGGGTGGTGATTCACCCCTCCACTTT.

This clonotype was picked up many times. The V call is TRBV7-2, the J call TRBJ2-1; perhaps D is TRBD1 or TRBD2 (5 bases each). Germline V CDR1 and CDR2: SGHTA, FQGNSA. The V and J ends lost 5 bases and 16 bases respectively, with 27 bases between them. This CDR3 is 15 amino acids long. The CDR3 region is CASSISRGGELFEFF. The CDR3 bases are TGTGCCAGCAGCATTAGCCGGGGCGGTGAGCTCTTTGAATTCTTC.

This clonotype has ten or more counts. The J gene is TRBJ2-1, the V gene TRBV2, with 8 bases aligning to TRBD1. The V gene's germline CDR1 is SNHLY and CDR2 FYNNEI. V trimming: 1 base; J trimming: 4 bases; junction bases outside the gene matches: 6. This CDR3 is built from 16 residues. In DNA, the CDR3 is TGTGCCAGCAGTGAAGTTGGGACAGGCGATTACAATGAGCAGTTCTTC. The encoded protein is CASSEVGTGDYNEQFF.

The V gene is TRBV28, the J gene TRBJ1-6, with 8 bases aligning to TRBD1. CDR3 size: 13 residues. In germline, CDR1 is MDHEN, CDR2 SYDVKM. The J segment lost 8 bases and the V segment lost 11 bases, leaving 8 bases of the junction unmatched. CDR3 region: CAGRTGWDSPLHF. DNA for the CDR3: TGTGCCGGCCGGACAGGGTGGGATTCACCCCTCCACTTT.